One T cell receptor beta chain is described in this entry. The CDR3 has 16 residues. Per germline, CDR1 MNHNY and CDR2 SVGAGI (reference sequence). The junction had 15 bases not matched to a gene; V was cut back by 11 bases and J by 6 bases. Clones were sequenced by immunoSEQ multiplex PCR, and TCRdb holds only the in-frame ones, with some missing. Here the sample spans some 87,000 clones, roughly 91% being singletons. This specimen belongs to a study of technical replicates of blood from a few donors. The chain carries TRBV6-6 and TRBJ2-3; 12 nucleotides match TRBD2. The material sequenced was T cells isolated from PBMCs. This TCR was sampled from a human donor in good health. CDR3: CAGSAASGRASDTQYF. DNA for the CDR3: TGTGCCGGATCCGCCGCTAGCGGGAGGGCCTCGGATACGCAGTATTTT.